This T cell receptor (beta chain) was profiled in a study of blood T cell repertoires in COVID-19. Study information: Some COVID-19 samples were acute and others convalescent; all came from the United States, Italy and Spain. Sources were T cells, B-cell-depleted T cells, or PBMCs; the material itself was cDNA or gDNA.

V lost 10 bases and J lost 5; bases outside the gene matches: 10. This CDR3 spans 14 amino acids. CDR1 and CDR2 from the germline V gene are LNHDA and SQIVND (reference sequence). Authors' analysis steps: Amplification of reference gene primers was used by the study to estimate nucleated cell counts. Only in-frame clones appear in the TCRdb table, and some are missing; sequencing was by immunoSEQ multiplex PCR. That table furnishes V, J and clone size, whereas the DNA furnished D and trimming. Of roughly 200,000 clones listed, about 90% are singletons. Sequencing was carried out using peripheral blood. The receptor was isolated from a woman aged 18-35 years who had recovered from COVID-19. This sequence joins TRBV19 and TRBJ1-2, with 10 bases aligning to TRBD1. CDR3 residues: CATLMTGGAYGYTF. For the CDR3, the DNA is TGTGCCACCCTAATGACAGGGGGCGCTTATGGCTACACCTTC.